Shown below are 32 T cell receptor beta chains from a single sample sequenced in a study of technical replicates of blood from four donors. TCRdb's table, derived via immunoSEQ multiplex PCR, lists solely in-frame clones and lacks some. The sample has tens of thousands of clones; roughly 90% are singletons. Sequencing was done on a sample of T cells isolated from PBMCs. These receptor sequences come from a human donor in good health.

The V and J genes are TRBV19 and TRBJ1-2; 12 nucleotides align to TRBD1. V lost 3 bases, J lost 1 base, and 9 bases stayed unmatched. CDR1 and CDR2 (germline): LNHDA, SQIVND (reference sequence). This CDR3 region has 18 residues. DNA of the CDR3: TGTGCCAGTAGTATTGGCCGGGACAGGGGGCCCAGTAACTATGGCTACACCTTC. As protein: CASSIGRDRGPSNYGYTF.

This clone was seen a single time. The V and J genes are TRBV29-1 and TRBJ2-7, with TRBD1 matching 10 bases. Germline CDR1 and CDR2: SQVTM and ANQGSEA. The V and J ends lost 4 bases and 0 bases, in that order; junction bases with no gene match: 0. There are 13 residues in the CDR3. The CDR3 is CSVGQGASYEQYF. DNA of the CDR3: TGCAGCGTTGGACAGGGGGCCTCCTACGAGCAGTACTTC.

The chain combines TRBV18 with TRBJ1-5; D is undetermined. CDR1 and CDR2 (germline): KGHSH, LQKENI. Trimming cost V 3 bases and J 4 bases, with 4 bases left between them. There are 12 residues in the CDR3. CDR3 amino acids: CASSPSNQPQHF. The CDR3 DNA reads TGTGCCAGCTCACCTTCAAATCAGCCCCAGCATTTT.

This chain joins TRBV5-5 and TRBJ2-5, with 7 bases that match TRBD2. The CDR3 sequence is 18 residues long. Germline values: CDR1 SGHKS, CDR2 YYEKEE (reference sequence). Losses at the gene ends were 0 bases for V and 4 bases for J; bases not matched to a gene: 15. CDR3 DNA sequence: TGTGCCAGCAGCTTGGAGGGGCCTAGCGGATGGGGAGGAGAGACCCAGTACTTC. Protein: CASSLEGPSGWGGETQYF.

The chain joins TRBV7-9 to TRBJ1-5; 10 nucleotides align to TRBD1. After removal of 6 bases from V and 2 bases from J, the junction contained 4 bases not matched to a gene. Germline CDR1 SEHNR, CDR2 FQNEAQ (reference sequence). The length of the CDR3 is 15 residues. The CDR3 is CASSWGTGGNQPQHF. The CDR3 nucleotides are TGTGCCAGCAGTTGGGGGACAGGGGGCAATCAGCCCCAGCATTTT.

V gene TRBV10-3 combines with J gene TRBJ2-3; 7 positions match TRBD2. Germline V gene sequence: CDR1 ENHRY, CDR2 SYGVKD. V dropped 0 bases and J dropped 0; count of bases not matched to a gene: 3. The CDR3 sequence is 16 residues long. CDR3 loop: CAISESIGGSTDTQYF. The CDR3, as DNA: TGTGCCATCAGTGAGTCGATCGGGGGGAGCACAGATACGCAGTATTTT.

The gene calls are TRBV29-1 and TRBJ2-4; D is perhaps TRBD2 (7 bases). The CDR3 runs to 11 residues. Trimming removed 7 bases from V and 9 bases from J, with 13 bases in between. CDR1 and CDR2 (germline): SQVTM, ANQGSEA. The CDR3 loop is CSGGGSGIQYF. CDR3 sequence (DNA): TGCAGCGGGGGGGGCAGCGGCATTCAGTACTTC.

The V and J genes are TRBV27 and TRBJ2-7; 8 bases are shared with TRBD1. Looked up from germline, CDR1 is MNHEY and CDR2 is SMNVEV (reference sequence). After removal of 4 bases from V and 5 bases from J, the junction contained 7 bases not matched to a gene. The CDR3 sequence is 14 residues long. CDR3 nucleotides: TGTGCCAGCAGTTGGACAGGGAAATTTAACGAGCAGTACTTC. Translating gives CASSWTGKFNEQYF.

In DNA form, the CDR3 reads TGTGCCAGCAGCGCACCGGACAGGGCTAACTATGGCTACACCTTC. Translated, it gives CASSAPDRANYGYTF. The chain recombines TRBV7-3 with TRBJ1-2; 8 nucleotides match TRBD1. The ends lost 5 bases at V and 0 bases at J; junction bases unmatched: 5. This CDR3 is 15 amino acids long. The V gene's germline CDR1 is SGHTA and CDR2 FQGTGA.

The rearrangement joins TRBV7-9 to TRBJ1-4; 10 nucleotides match TRBD1. CDR1 and CDR2 (germline): SEHNR, FQNEAQ (reference sequence). The CDR3 has 14 amino acids. The junction had 0 bases not matched to a gene; V was cut back by 3 bases and J by 5 bases. CDR3 sequence reads: CASSLGQGNEKLFF. The CDR3 DNA follows: TGTGCCAGCAGCTTGGGACAGGGGAATGAAAAACTGTTTTTT.

The chain is built from TRBV9 and TRBJ2-1, with TRBD2 identical over 7 bases. Unmatched junction bases numbered 6, after V lost 0 bases and J lost 3 bases. This CDR3 is built from 16 residues. Germline CDR1 SGDLS, CDR2 YYNGEE. Written as DNA, the CDR3 is TGTGCCAGCAGCGTAGGGGGGAGGGCCCGCTACAATGAGCAGTTCTTC. It yields the protein CASSVGGRARYNEQFF.

This clone occurred once. The chain carries TRBV4-3 and TRBJ2-7; D may be TRBD1 (5 bases). Germline V gene sequence: CDR1 LGHNA, CDR2 YSLEER. Trimming removed 0 bases at V and 3 bases at J, with 9 bases between. The CDR3 is 14 residues long. The CDR3 DNA is TGCGCCAGCAGCCAAGACTGGACAAACTACGAGCAGTACTTC. This sequence encodes CASSQDWTNYEQYF.

The chain recombines TRBV19 with TRBJ1-1; D possibly corresponds to TRBD1 (5 bases). The CDR3 runs to 15 residues. Germline-derived CDR1 and CDR2 are LNHDA and SQIVND (reference sequence). With 3 bases removed from V and 2 bases from J, the gap between germline ends came to 13 bases. The CDR3 loop reads CASSITGLINTEAFF. In DNA form, the CDR3 reads TGTGCCAGTAGTATCACAGGCCTCATTAACACTGAAGCTTTCTTT.

J is TRBJ2-3 and V is TRBV5-6, with 7 positions matching TRBD2. CDR3 length: 16 amino acids. V was pared by 1 base and J by 6 bases, with 11 bases of the junction left unmatched. The germline gives CDR1 SGHDT, CDR2 YYEEEE. The CDR3 sequence is CASSLISSGFTDTQYF. The CDR3 DNA sequence: TGTGCCAGCAGCTTGATTTCTAGCGGATTCACGGATACGCAGTATTTT.

The chain joins TRBV5-4 to TRBJ2-1, with TRBD2 matching 10 bases. CDR1 and CDR2 from the germline V gene are SGHNT and YYREEE (reference sequence). J lost 7 bases, V lost 3 bases, and 10 bases had no gene match. This CDR3 has 16 amino acids. DNA for the CDR3: TGTGCCAGCAGCTGGGGGGGGGCTAGCGGGAGTAATGAGCAGTTCTTC. Protein sequence: CASSWGGASGSNEQFF.

The CDR3 DNA follows: TGTGCCATTACATCCACGAACACCGGGGAGCTGTTTTTT. Translating gives CAITSTNTGELFF. The J gene is TRBJ2-2, the V gene TRBV19; D is unclear. There are 13 residues in the CDR3. V was pared by 10 bases and J by 0 bases, with 9 bases between. Germline V lookup: CDR1 LNHDA, CDR2 SQIVND (reference sequence). Using reference TRBV19 and TRBJ2-2 for the parts outside the CDR3, the full variable domain is DGGITQSPKYLFRKEGQNVTLSCEQNLNHDAMYWYRQDPGQGLRLIYYSQIVNDFQKGDIAEGYSVSREKKESFPLTVTSAQKNPTAFYLCAITSTNTGELFFGEGSRLTVL.

The CDR3 DNA reads TGCGCCAGCAGCCAAGTTCCTAGCGGGACCTCCTACGAGCAGTACTTC. Residues: CASSQVPSGTSYEQYF. V and J are TRBV4-1 and TRBJ2-7; TRBD2 aligns across 9 bases. The CDR3 has 16 amino acids. Germline V gene sequence: CDR1 MGHRA, CDR2 YSYEKL. V lost 1 base and J lost 0; bases outside the gene matches: 4.

In nucleotides, the CDR3 is TGTGCCAGCAGTGCACACGGACAGCAGAACACTGAAGCTTTCTTT. Translating it yields CASSAHGQQNTEAFF. The chain employs TRBV28 and TRBJ1-1; D may be TRBD1 (6 bases). V gave up 5 bases and J gave up 1 base, with 14 bases separating them. Germline V CDR1 and CDR2: MDHEN, SYDVKM. The CDR3 covers 15 residues.

This chain connects TRBV27 to TRBJ1-5; 9 positions agree with TRBD1. The CDR3 spans 19 residues. V dropped 3 bases and J dropped 1; count of bases not matched to a gene: 13. Germline V lookup: CDR1 MNHEY, CDR2 SMNVEV (reference sequence). As DNA, the CDR3 is TGTGCCAGCAGTTTTTTGACAGGGGGAATAGTTGGGAGCAATCAGCCCCAGCATTTT. Translated: CASSFLTGGIVGSNQPQHF.

This clone appeared a single time. The chain is built from TRBV27 and TRBJ2-2; TRBD2 aligns across 7 bases. There are 14 residues in the CDR3. With V trimmed by 9 bases and J by 3 bases, 7 bases remained unmatched. Per germline, CDR1 MNHEY and CDR2 SMNVEV (reference sequence). The CDR3 DNA is TGTGCCAGTTCTAGCGGACCCTACACCGGGGAGCTGTTTTTT. It translates to CASSSGPYTGELFF.

The chain couples TRBV19 to TRBJ2-7, with 9 bases fitting TRBD1. Germline CDR1 reads LNHDA; CDR2 reads SQIVND (reference sequence). There are 16 residues in the CDR3. The V segment lost 5 bases and the J segment 7 bases; nucleotides outside the gene matches: 15. The CDR3 protein is CASSGGHRDRVEEQYF. CDR3 nucleotide sequence: TGTGCCAGTAGTGGGGGGCATCGGGACAGGGTCGAAGAGCAGTACTTC.

V is TRBV7-7 and J is TRBJ2-5; possibly TRBD2 for D (6 bases). Germline values: CDR1 SSHAT, CDR2 FNYEAQ (reference sequence). Trimming shortened V by 4 bases and J by 2 bases, and 17 bases separated the two germline ends. The CDR3 is made up of 16 amino acids. CDR3 in DNA: TGTGCCAGCAGCTCCCTGGGAGGTGGAGGGCAAGAGACCCAGTACTTC. Translation gives CASSSLGGGGQETQYF.

The chain couples TRBV6-4 to TRBJ2-4, with 7 bases fitting TRBD2. V trimming: 6 bases; J trimming: 0 bases; junction bases outside the gene matches: 8. Germline-derived CDR1 and CDR2 are MRHNA and SNTAGT. The CDR3 runs to 16 residues. In nucleotides, the CDR3 is TGTGCCAGCAGCCGCGGGGGACTGATAGCCAAAAACATTCAGTACTTC. Its translation is CASSRGGLIAKNIQYF.

This clone was found once. This chain uses TRBV9 with TRBJ2-1, with a possible D match to TRBD1 (5 bases). V gave up 2 bases and J gave up 8 bases, with 17 bases separating them. The CDR3 is made up of 15 amino acids. The germline CDR1 and CDR2 sequences are SGDLS and YYNGEE. The CDR3 protein is CASSVRGAQSDEQFF. CDR3 DNA: TGTGCCAGCAGCGTTCGTGGGGCCCAATCGGATGAGCAGTTCTTC.

This chain connects TRBV2 to TRBJ2-5, with TRBD2 as a possible D gene (5 bases). V lost 4 bases and J 0 bases, leaving 9 bases between the germline ends. The CDR3 runs 14 residues. Germline CDR1 is SNHLY and CDR2 is FYNNEI. The CDR3 loop reads CASSGRGHQETQYF. CDR3 sequence (DNA): TGTGCCAGCAGTGGTAGAGGGCACCAAGAGACCCAGTACTTC.

There are many counts of this clone. The chain carries TRBV28 and TRBJ2-3, with 10 bases identical to TRBD1. This CDR3 has 14 residues. The V segment lost 6 bases and the J segment 1 base; nucleotides outside the gene matches: 1. Germline CDR1 reads MDHEN; CDR2 reads SYDVKM. The CDR3 reads CASRDRGGTDTQYF. Written as DNA, the CDR3 is TGTGCCAGCAGGGACAGGGGGGGCACAGATACGCAGTATTTT.

The gene calls are TRBV7-6 and TRBJ2-7, with D unclear. Germline assignment: CDR1 SGHVS and CDR2 FNYEAQ. The CDR3 is 13 residues long. V lost 2 bases and J 5 bases, leaving 10 bases between the germline ends. The CDR3 sequence: CASSLTTRNEQYF. CDR3 nucleotide sequence: TGTGCCAGCAGCTTAACTACTCGCAACGAGCAGTACTTC.

This chain connects TRBV9 to TRBJ1-1; no reliable D call. Germline assignment: CDR1 SGDLS and CDR2 YYNGEE. There are 15 residues in the CDR3. Trimming left V 2 bases short and J 2 bases short, with 13 bases between. The CDR3 DNA follows: TGTGCCAGCAGCGTGCTTTACAGAAGTAACACTGAAGCTTTCTTT. Translated, it gives CASSVLYRSNTEAFF.

The chain uses TRBV11-2 and TRBJ2-3; the D gene is possibly TRBD1 (6 bases). CDR3 length: 13 residues. With 1 base removed from V and 12 bases from J, the gap between germline ends came to 14 bases. Germline values: CDR1 SGHAT, CDR2 FQNNGV. Written as DNA, the CDR3 is TGTGCCAGCAGCTTAGGCAGGGGACCCCCCCAGTATTTT. Residues: CASSLGRGPPQYF.

V is TRBV9 and J is TRBJ1-2; possibly TRBD1 for D (5 bases). CDR1 and CDR2 from the germline V gene are SGDLS and YYNGEE. The V gene lost 4 bases and the J gene lost 4 bases, with 14 bases spanning the gap. This CDR3 has 14 amino acids. DNA for the CDR3: TGTGCCAGCAGCAAGGAAGGGGCCCCCTATGGCTACACCTTC. Its translation: CASSKEGAPYGYTF.

The chain joins TRBV6-6 to TRBJ2-7, with 7 bases that match TRBD1. The J segment lost 4 bases and the V segment lost 5 bases, leaving 8 bases of the junction unmatched. The CDR3 extends over 14 amino acids. Germline V CDR1 and CDR2: MNHNY, SVGAGI (reference sequence). The CDR3 DNA is TGTGCCAGCAGTAGAGCCGGGACAGAATACGAGCAGTACTTC. It translates to CASSRAGTEYEQYF.

This rearrangement joins TRBV29-1 to TRBJ1-5; 12 nucleotides align to TRBD1. In germline, CDR1 is SQVTM, CDR2 ANQGSEA. The CDR3 contains 15 residues. The CDR3 is CTMGQGASHFQPQHF. The CDR3 DNA reads as TGCACCATGGGACAGGGGGCGAGTCATTTCCAGCCCCAGCATTTT.